The 3 T cell receptor beta chains in this list originate from one sample, sequenced in a study of blood T cells in healthy people across ages. PCR was performed a second time for about 6 to 11 cycles using a sample-barcoded 5' primer and a J-beta primer mix. TCRdb re-derived calls from the 5' RACE reads in MiXCR, one entry per CDR3 protein. This sample carries some 850,000 distinct CDR3 sequences, roughly 24% of them seen once, and the ten largest clones take approximately 2.9%. Separately, the same data were catalogued under a study of T cells of mothers and their children.

The sequencing input was blood. The receptors were gathered from a boy between 10 and 17 years old in good health.

V is TRBV12-3 or TRBV12-4 and J is TRBJ2-1; tentatively, D is TRBD1 (6 bases). Trimming took off 4 bases at V and 4 bases at J, with 17 bases between the two ends. The CDR3 consists of 16 residues. The CDR3 nucleotides are TGTGCCAGCAGTTGGACTCGACGAGGGGGTTACAATGAGCAGTTCTTC. Translated: CASSWTRRGGYNEQFF.

This clonotype was seen a handful of times. V usage is TRBV12-3 or TRBV12-4 and J usage is TRBJ1-4; no clear D gene. V lost 6 bases and J 4 bases, leaving 18 bases between the germline ends. This CDR3 comprises 16 residues. This CDR3 is CASRLPVAAGNEKLFF. CDR3 DNA: TGTGCCAGCAGACTCCCGGTGGCGGCGGGTAATGAAAAACTGTTTTTT.

The table lists this clonotype with a few counts. The chain couples TRBV6-4 to TRBJ2-3, with D tentatively TRBD2 (6 bases). CDR1 and CDR2 from the germline V gene are MRHNA and SNTAGT. The V and J ends lost 0 bases and 6 bases respectively, with 7 bases between them. There are 13 residues in the CDR3. CDR3 in amino acids: CASSDSGGDTQYF. In nucleotides, the CDR3 is TGTGCCAGCAGTGACTCGGGGGGTGATACGCAGTATTTT.